These 24 T cell receptor beta chains share one sample of origin, sequenced in a study of cytomegalovirus exposure and HLA in healthy donors. With 60 Vbeta and 13 Jbeta primers, the PCR was carried out. Libraries were prepared by immunoSEQ multiplex PCR; TCRdb keeps only in-frame clonotypes and omits some of them. The specimen's table records 150,000 to 200,000 clones. Sequences were obtained from PBMCs. These receptors all come from a man aged 25 to 45 in good health and CMV-seronegative.

The V gene is TRBV19, the J gene TRBJ1-1; D uncertain. This CDR3 has 14 residues. With 5 bases removed from V and 4 bases from J, the gap between germline ends came to 14 bases. Germline assignment: CDR1 LNHDA and CDR2 SQIVND (reference sequence). CDR3 nucleotide sequence: TGTGCCAGTAGTCCCCGGGGAGGCAGCACTGAAGCTTTCTTT. Translating gives CASSPRGGSTEAFF.

This chain connects TRBV7-9 to TRBJ2-1; D perhaps matches TRBD2 (6 bases). The CDR3 runs to 17 residues. V was shortened by 5 bases and J by 9 bases, with 26 bases between the two germline ends. Germline CDR1 and CDR2: SEHNR and FQNEAQ (reference sequence). CDR3 nucleotides: TGTGCCAGCAGCCTCCCAAGGGACTTCTTTACGGTCCCTGAGCAGTTCTTC. It translates to CASSLPRDFFTVPEQFF.

J is TRBJ1-4 and V is TRBV28; D unclear. The V gene's germline CDR1 is MDHEN and CDR2 SYDVKM. This CDR3 is 12 amino acids long. Between the trimmed V and J ends, which lost 5 bases and 3 bases, there was a span of 4 bases. CDR3 bases: TGTGCCAGCAGTCCCGCTAATGAAAAACTGTTTTTT. Its translation: CASSPANEKLFF.

V and J are TRBV4-1 and TRBJ2-3; 7 bases are shared with TRBD1. The germline V gene has CDR1 MGHRA and CDR2 YSYEKL. V shed 1 base, J shed 2 bases, and the junction held 6 bases outside the gene matches. This CDR3 spans 16 amino acids. Written as DNA, the CDR3 is TGCGCCAGCAGCCAAGCGTTGGACAGGCTCACAGATACGCAGTATTTT. This translates into CASSQALDRLTDTQYF.

Worth noting for this clone: It is likely a read error, because the conserved phenylalanine at the end of the CDR3 is missing. The V gene is TRBV27, the J gene TRBJ1-2; the match to TRBD1 covers 8 bases. Trimming removed 6 bases from V and 5 bases from J; junction bases left unmatched: 8. CDR1 MNHEY and CDR2 SMNVEV come from the germline V gene (reference sequence). This CDR3 comprises 14 residues. CDR3 in DNA: TGTGCCAGCAGCCAGCGGGACAGGAGTTATGGCTACACCCTC. This translates into CASSQRDRSYGYTL.

The chain combines TRBV27 with TRBJ2-1; tentative D call: TRBD2 (6 bases). Germline loops: CDR1 MNHEY, CDR2 SMNVEV (reference sequence). V was trimmed by 6 bases and J by 6 bases, leaving 12 bases between them. This CDR3 spans 13 amino acids. DNA for the CDR3: TGTGCCAGCAGATCAGCGGGCTTCAATGAGCAGTTCTTC. Translated: CASRSAGFNEQFF.

The gene calls are TRBV19 and TRBJ1-1; D is unclear. From germline, CDR1 is LNHDA and CDR2 SQIVND (reference sequence). The CDR3 runs 14 residues. Deletions cut 3 bases from V and 3 bases from J, with 11 bases between. The CDR3 loop is CASSMEGVYTEAFF. For the CDR3, the DNA is TGTGCCAGTAGTATGGAGGGAGTCTACACTGAAGCTTTCTTT.

The J gene is TRBJ2-2, the V gene TRBV19, with 8 nucleotides matching TRBD1. CDR3 length: 16 amino acids. CDR1 is LNHDA and CDR2 is SQIVND in the germline V gene (reference sequence). V was pared by 6 bases and J by 4 bases, with 10 bases of the junction left unmatched. This chain's CDR3 is CASSAPGGGITGELFF. The CDR3 DNA follows: TGTGCCAGTAGCGCCCCAGGGGGCGGCATCACCGGGGAGCTGTTTTTT.

V and J are TRBV10-2 and TRBJ1-6, with D possibly TRBD1 on 6 matching bases. Between the trimmed V and J ends, which lost 3 bases and 9 bases, there was a span of 12 bases. From germline, CDR1 is WSHSY and CDR2 SAAADI. This CDR3 has 14 amino acids. The CDR3 loop is CASSEPYRVSPLHF. In DNA form, the CDR3 reads TGCGCCAGCAGTGAACCTTACAGGGTTTCACCCCTCCACTTT.

V and J are TRBV9 and TRBJ2-7, with D possibly TRBD1 on 6 matching bases. The CDR3 is 15 amino acids. The germline gives CDR1 SGDLS, CDR2 YYNGEE. V was clipped by 0 bases and J by 3 bases, with 13 bases between them. In DNA form, the CDR3 reads TGTGCCAGCAGCGTAGTTGAGACAGGTATCTACGAGCAGTACTTC. This sequence encodes CASSVVETGIYEQYF. The variable domain in full, completed from reference TRBV9 and TRBJ2-7, reads DSGVTQTPKHLITATGQRVTLRCSPRSGDLSVYWYQQSLDQGLQFLIQYYNGEERAKGNILERFSAQQFPDLHSELNLSSLELGDSALYFCASSVVETGIYEQYFGPGTRLTVT.

The genes are TRBV6-6 and TRBJ2-7, with 11 positions matching TRBD2. J lost 3 bases, V lost 5 bases, and 3 bases had no gene match. This CDR3 is built from 14 residues. Germline-derived CDR1 and CDR2 are MNHNY and SVGAGI (reference sequence). CDR3 DNA sequence: TGTGCCAGCAGTAGGCTAGCGGGAGGCTACGAGCAGTACTTC. Its protein product is CASSRLAGGYEQYF.

This rearrangement joins TRBV27 to TRBJ2-5; D remains unclear. Judging by the DNA end, TRBJ2-7 fits better; the J call may be wrong. Germline CDR1 MNHEY, CDR2 SMNVEV (reference sequence). The length of the CDR3 is 13 residues. The CDR3 region is CASRTESSYEQYF. CDR3 nucleotide sequence: TGTGCCAGCAGAACAGAATCCTCCTACGAGCAGTACTTC.

The chain carries TRBV10-3 and TRBJ1-5, with D possibly matching TRBD1 (5 bases). Germline CDR1 and CDR2: ENHRY and SYGVKD. The ends were cut back, 1 base at V and 4 bases at J, with 17 bases in the middle. CDR3 length: 17 amino acids. CDR3 sequence (DNA): TGTGCCATCAGTGAGTTGCCCCCTGCCAGGGATAATCAGCCCCAGCATTTT. This codes for CAISELPPARDNQPQHF.

The chain couples TRBV5-1 to TRBJ2-1; possible D gene TRBD1, 6 bases. The CDR3 sequence is 16 residues long. V was pared by 0 bases and J by 4 bases, with 14 bases between. Germline lookup yields CDR1 SGHRS and CDR2 YFSETQ. DNA for the CDR3: TGCGCCAGCAGCTTGGCTCGGACAGCCTCTTACAATGAGCAGTTCTTC. Protein: CASSLARTASYNEQFF.

The chain employs TRBV5-6 and TRBJ1-1; no definite D call. Between the trimmed V and J ends, which lost 2 bases and 1 base, there was a span of 3 bases. Germline-derived CDR1 and CDR2 are SGHDT and YYEEEE. This CDR3 has 12 residues. CDR3 sequence (DNA): TGTGCCAGCAGCTTTAAGAACACTGAAGCTTTCTTT. It encodes CASSFKNTEAFF.

The genes are TRBV4-1 and TRBJ1-1; D remains ambiguous. V was pared by 0 bases and J by 7 bases, with 9 bases between. This CDR3 contains 13 residues. Germline loops: CDR1 MGHRA, CDR2 YSYEKL. CDR3 in amino acids: CASSQDRRGEAFF. The CDR3 region has the DNA TGCGCCAGCAGCCAAGATCGACGGGGTGAAGCTTTCTTT.

CDR3 residues: CASSKVRTRATDTQYF. The CDR3 nucleotides read TGTGCCAGCAGCAAAGTTCGGACTAGGGCCACAGATACGCAGTATTTT. The rearrangement joins TRBV21-1 to TRBJ2-3; the table gives TRBD2 as D, unverified against the DNA. TRBV21-1 is noted as a pseudogene. This CDR3 spans 16 amino acids.

V gene TRBV28 combines with J gene TRBJ1-5; D call uncertain. The CDR3 extends over 13 amino acids. Per the germline V gene, CDR1 is MDHEN and CDR2 is SYDVKM. The V end lost 7 bases, the J end lost 9 bases, and 16 bases lay between the germline ends. The CDR3 DNA is TGTGCCAGCAACCCGGTAAGCTCGAGGCCCCAGCATTTT. Protein product: CASNPVSSRPQHF.

The chain has TRBV11-3 and TRBJ1-4; 7 nucleotides match TRBD1. There are 15 residues in the CDR3. Germline values: CDR1 SGHNT, CDR2 YENEEA. V lost 4 bases, J lost 6 bases, and 8 bases stayed unmatched. This CDR3 reads CASSSQGQRYEKLFF. Here the CDR3 DNA reads TGTGCCAGCAGCTCCCAGGGACAGAGATATGAAAAACTGTTTTTT.

V gene TRBV6-6 combines with J gene TRBJ1-6; 8 nucleotides align to TRBD1. This CDR3 region has 15 residues. The germline V gene encodes CDR1 MNHNY and CDR2 SVGAGI (reference sequence). V shed 6 bases, J shed 8 bases, and the junction held 9 bases outside the gene matches. The CDR3 sequence: CASRGRTGSDSPLHF. The CDR3, as DNA: TGTGCCAGCAGGGGACGGACAGGGTCAGATTCACCCCTCCACTTT.

V usage is TRBV6-6 and J usage is TRBJ1-5; D is uncertain. The V and J ends lost 6 bases and 4 bases respectively, with 10 bases between them. Germline V CDR1 and CDR2: MNHNY, SVGAGI (reference sequence). This CDR3 contains 13 residues. For the CDR3, the DNA is TGTGCCAGCAGAGCGGGCCAAAATCAGCCCCAGCATTTT. Residues: CASRAGQNQPQHF.

The chain links TRBV4-2 to TRBJ2-5, with 8 bases that match TRBD2. Looked up from germline, CDR1 is LGHNA and CDR2 is YNFKEQ. The V segment lost 1 base and the J segment 9 bases; nucleotides outside the gene matches: 10. The CDR3 has 15 amino acids. The CDR3 nucleotides are TGTGCCAGCAGCCAAGGGGCTAGCGGGCTCGAGGCCCAGTACTTC. Encoded protein: CASSQGASGLEAQYF.

The gene calls are TRBV28 and TRBJ2-7; possibly TRBD2 for D (7 bases). This CDR3 is built from 16 residues. Between the trimmed V and J ends, which lost 2 bases and 2 bases, there was a span of 16 bases. The germline gives CDR1 MDHEN, CDR2 SYDVKM. CDR3 DNA: TGTGCCAGCAGTTTAGGGGGGCTAGCGGTTACCTACGAGCAGTACTTC. Translating it yields CASSLGGLAVTYEQYF.

The DNA of the CDR3 is TGTGCCAGCAGCTCCACAGGGACATTGAACACTGAAGCTTTCTTT. This translates into CASSSTGTLNTEAFF. V gene TRBV11-2 combines with J gene TRBJ1-1, with D possibly matching TRBD1 (6 bases). The germline V gene has CDR1 SGHAT and CDR2 FQNNGV. V lost 4 bases to trimming and J lost 0 bases, with 12 bases between them. The CDR3 sequence is 15 residues long.